This TCR beta chain was sequenced for a study of blood T cell repertoires in COVID-19. About the study: The United States, Italy and Spain supplied acute and convalescent COVID-19 samples. T cells, B-cell-depleted T cells, or PBMCs supplied cDNA or gDNA.

Original methodology: How many nucleated cells were present was estimated from reference gene primer amplification. Assay used: immunoSEQ multiplex PCR; TCRdb lists only in-frame clones, some missing. That table is the source of V, J and clone size, and D and trimming were worked out from the DNA. The profile shows under 250,000 clones, approximately 82% of them singletons. Per germline, CDR1 SGHRS and CDR2 YFSETQ. The CDR3 is 16 residues long. The V and J ends lost 4 bases and 8 bases respectively, with 21 bases between them. The sample taken for sequencing was peripheral blood. The V gene is TRBV5-1, the J gene TRBJ1-4; D remains unclear. The sequence came from a woman between 65 and 79 years old with active or convalescent COVID-19. CDR3 sequence reads: CASSPTVPRGGEKLFF. The CDR3 nucleotides are TGCGCCAGCAGCCCCACTGTGCCCCGAGGAGGAGAAAAACTGTTTTTT.